What follows is one T cell receptor beta chain and its context. The CDR3 extends over 16 amino acids. The V gene's germline CDR1 is SGHAT and CDR2 FQNNGV. After removal of 8 bases from V and 0 bases from J, the junction contained 9 bases not matched to a gene. Sequenced by immunoSEQ multiplex PCR; TCRdb stores in-frame clones only, minus some. The sample has around 47,000 clones, almost 95% seen once. This record comes from a study of T cell changes during pregnancy in multiple sclerosis. This sequence was found in a female donor with multiple sclerosis, enrolled in a pregnancy study. This specimen consisted of CD8+ T cells from peripheral blood mononuclear cells, obtained in the first trimester of pregnancy. This chain uses TRBV11-2 with TRBJ2-1; 8 bases are a match to TRBD2. CDR3: CASSGGGISSYNEQFF. The CDR3 DNA is TGTGCCAGCTCCGGGGGGGGGATAAGCTCCTACAATGAGCAGTTCTTC. The entire variable domain, with the rest obtained from reference TRBV11-2 and TRBJ2-1, is as follows: EAGVAQSPRYKIIEKRQSVAFWCNPISGHATLYWYQQILGQGPKLLIQFQNNGVVDDSQLPKDRFSAERLKGVDSTLKIQPAKLEDSAVYLCASSGGGISSYNEQFFGPGTRLTVL.